This T cell receptor beta chain was found in a study of blood T cell repertoires in COVID-19. Across the whole study: Researchers got acute and convalescent COVID-19 samples from the United States, Italy and Spain. Sample material is recorded as cDNA or gDNA derived from T cells, B-cell-depleted T cells, or PBMCs.

As handled by the study authors: Estimation of nucleated cell counts was performed using reference gene primer amplification. Using immunoSEQ multiplex PCR, the repertoire was profiled, and TCRdb retains in-frame clones only, with some absent. The V and J calls and clone size were taken over from that table, and D and trimming were inferred from the DNA. The repertoire has roughly 170,000 clones, about 85% of them found once; the top ten carry over 5%. Germline lookup yields CDR1 SGDLS and CDR2 YYNGEE. The CDR3 runs 15 residues. Germline trimming cut 4 bases from V and 3 bases from J; bases unmatched to any gene: 7. Seattle patients were enrolled during active infection and followed longitudinally.

The sequenced sample consisted of peripheral blood. V gene TRBV9 combines with J gene TRBJ2-3; the match to TRBD2 covers 8 bases. The source of this sequence is a woman between 45 and 60 years old with COVID-19, enrolled during active disease. The CDR3 here is CASSSPTGGTDTQYF. In DNA form, the CDR3 reads TGTGCCAGCAGCTCCCCGACGGGGGGGACAGATACGCAGTATTTT.